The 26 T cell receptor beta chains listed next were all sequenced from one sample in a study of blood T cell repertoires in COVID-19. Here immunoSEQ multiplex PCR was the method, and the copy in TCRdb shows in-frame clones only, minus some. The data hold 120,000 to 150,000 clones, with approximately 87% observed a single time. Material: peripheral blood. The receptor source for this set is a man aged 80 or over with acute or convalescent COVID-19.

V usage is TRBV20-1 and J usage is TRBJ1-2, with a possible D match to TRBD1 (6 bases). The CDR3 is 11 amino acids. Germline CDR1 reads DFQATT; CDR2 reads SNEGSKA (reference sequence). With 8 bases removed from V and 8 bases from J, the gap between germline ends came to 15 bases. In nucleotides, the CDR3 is TGCAGTACCTTGAGGGGGGGCGGCTACACCTTC. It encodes CSTLRGGGYTF.

The CDR3 sequence is CASSPGSTDTQYF. CDR3 bases: TGCGCCAGCAGCCCGGGGAGCACAGATACGCAGTATTTT. This chain links TRBV4-1 with TRBJ2-3; D possibly corresponds to TRBD2 (5 bases). CDR1 and CDR2 from the germline V gene are MGHRA and YSYEKL. There are 13 residues in the CDR3. Between the trimmed V and J ends, which lost 4 bases and 0 bases, there was a span of 5 bases.

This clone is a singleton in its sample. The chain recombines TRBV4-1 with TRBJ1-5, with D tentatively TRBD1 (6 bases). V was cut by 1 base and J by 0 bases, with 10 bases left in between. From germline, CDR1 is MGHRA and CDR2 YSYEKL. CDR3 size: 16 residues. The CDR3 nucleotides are TGCGCCAGCAGCCAAGGGACAGCGGCTAGCAATCAGCCCCAGCATTTT. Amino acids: CASSQGTAASNQPQHF.

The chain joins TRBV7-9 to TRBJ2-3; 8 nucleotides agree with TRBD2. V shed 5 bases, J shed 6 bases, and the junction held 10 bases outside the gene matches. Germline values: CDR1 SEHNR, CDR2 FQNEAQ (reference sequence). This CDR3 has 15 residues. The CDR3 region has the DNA TGTGCCAGCAGCCCCGGAGCGGGAGACTTGGATACGCAGTATTTT. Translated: CASSPGAGDLDTQYF.

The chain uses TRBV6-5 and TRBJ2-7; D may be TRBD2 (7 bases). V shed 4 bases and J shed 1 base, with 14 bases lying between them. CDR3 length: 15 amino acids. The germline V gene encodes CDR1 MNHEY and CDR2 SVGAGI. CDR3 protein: CASSSGGTPSYEQYF. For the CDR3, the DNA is TGTGCCAGCAGTTCCGGGGGGACACCATCCTACGAGCAGTACTTC.

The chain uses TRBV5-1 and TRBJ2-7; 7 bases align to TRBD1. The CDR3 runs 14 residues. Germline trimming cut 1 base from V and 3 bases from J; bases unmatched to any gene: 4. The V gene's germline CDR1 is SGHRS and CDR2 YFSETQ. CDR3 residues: CASSLSQGDYEQYF. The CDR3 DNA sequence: TGCGCCAGCAGCTTGAGTCAGGGGGACTACGAGCAGTACTTC. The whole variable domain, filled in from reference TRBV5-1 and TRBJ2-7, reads KAGVTQTPRYLIKTRGQQVTLSCSPISGHRSVSWYQQTPGQGLQFLFEYFSETQRNKGNFPGRFSGRQFSNSRSEMNVSTLELGDSALYLCASSLSQGDYEQYFGPGTRLTVT.

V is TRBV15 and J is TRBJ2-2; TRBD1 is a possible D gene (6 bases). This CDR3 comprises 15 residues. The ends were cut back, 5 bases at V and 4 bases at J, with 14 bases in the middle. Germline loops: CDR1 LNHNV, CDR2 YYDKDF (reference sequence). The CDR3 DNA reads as TGTGCCACCAGCCCGCCAGGGGCGGTCACCGGGGAGCTGTTTTTT. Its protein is CATSPPGAVTGELFF.

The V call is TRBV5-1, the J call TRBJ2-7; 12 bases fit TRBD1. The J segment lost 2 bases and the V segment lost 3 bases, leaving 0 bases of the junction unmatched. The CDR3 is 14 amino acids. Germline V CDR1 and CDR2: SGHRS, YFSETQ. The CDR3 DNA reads TGCGCCAGCAGCTGGGACAGGGGGCCCTACGAGCAGTACTTC. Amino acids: CASSWDRGPYEQYF.

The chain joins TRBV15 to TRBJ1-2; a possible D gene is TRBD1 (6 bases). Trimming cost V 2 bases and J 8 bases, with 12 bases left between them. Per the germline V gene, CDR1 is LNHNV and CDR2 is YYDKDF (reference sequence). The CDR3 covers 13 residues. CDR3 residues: CATSRPGVWGYTF. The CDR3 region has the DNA TGTGCCACCAGCAGACCAGGGGTGTGGGGCTACACCTTC.

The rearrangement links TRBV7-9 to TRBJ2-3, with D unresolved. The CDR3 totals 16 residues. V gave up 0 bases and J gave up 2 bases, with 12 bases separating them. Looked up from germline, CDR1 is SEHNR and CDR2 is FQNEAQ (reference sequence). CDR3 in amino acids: CASSLASGRPTDTQYF. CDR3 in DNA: TGTGCCAGCAGCTTAGCATCCGGCAGGCCCACAGATACGCAGTATTTT.

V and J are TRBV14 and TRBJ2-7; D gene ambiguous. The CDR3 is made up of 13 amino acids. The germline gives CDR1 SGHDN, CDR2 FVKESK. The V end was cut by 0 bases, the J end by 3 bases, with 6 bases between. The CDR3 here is CASSQESGYEQYF. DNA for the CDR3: TGTGCCAGCAGCCAAGAATCCGGCTACGAGCAGTACTTC.

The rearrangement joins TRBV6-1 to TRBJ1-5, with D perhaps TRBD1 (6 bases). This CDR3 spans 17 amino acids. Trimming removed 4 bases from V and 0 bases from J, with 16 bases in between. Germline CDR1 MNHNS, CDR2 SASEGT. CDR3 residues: CASSVRDTNLSNQPQHF. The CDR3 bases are TGTGCCAGCAGTGTCCGGGACACCAACCTTAGCAATCAGCCCCAGCATTTT.

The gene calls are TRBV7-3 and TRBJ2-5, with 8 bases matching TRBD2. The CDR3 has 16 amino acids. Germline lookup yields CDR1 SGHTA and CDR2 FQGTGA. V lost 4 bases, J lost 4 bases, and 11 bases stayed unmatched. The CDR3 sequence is CASSSGSAGGAETQYF. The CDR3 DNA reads TGTGCCAGCAGCTCGGGCTCTGCGGGAGGTGCAGAGACCCAGTACTTC.

The CDR3 DNA reads TGTGCCAGCTCACCGTTTGGTGGGGAGGGTAATTCACCCCTCCACTTT. This translates into CASSPFGGEGNSPLHF. V and J are TRBV18 and TRBJ1-6; D is unclear. Germline V gives CDR1 KGHSH, CDR2 LQKENI. The CDR3 consists of 16 residues. The germline V and J ends were trimmed by 3 bases and 6 bases, with 15 bases remaining between them.

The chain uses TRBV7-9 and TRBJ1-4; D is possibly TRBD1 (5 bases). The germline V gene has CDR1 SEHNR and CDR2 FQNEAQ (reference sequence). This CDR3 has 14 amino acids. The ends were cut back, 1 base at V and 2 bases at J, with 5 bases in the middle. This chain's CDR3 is CASSLGGTNEKLFF. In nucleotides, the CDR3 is TGTGCCAGCAGCTTAGGGGGCACTAATGAAAAACTGTTTTTT.

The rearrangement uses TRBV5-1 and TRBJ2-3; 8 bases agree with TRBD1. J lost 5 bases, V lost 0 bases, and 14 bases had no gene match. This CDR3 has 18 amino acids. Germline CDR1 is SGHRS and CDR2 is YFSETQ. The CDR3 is CASSLGTGSISRVDTQYF. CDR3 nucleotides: TGCGCCAGCAGCTTGGGGACAGGGTCAATAAGTAGGGTAGATACGCAGTATTTT.

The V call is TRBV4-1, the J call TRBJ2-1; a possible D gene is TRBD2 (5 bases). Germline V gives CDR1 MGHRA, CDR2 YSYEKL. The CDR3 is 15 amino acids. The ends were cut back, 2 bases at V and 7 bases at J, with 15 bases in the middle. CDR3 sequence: CASSQLGLRINEQFF. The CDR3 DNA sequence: TGCGCCAGCAGCCAACTAGGACTCCGGATAAATGAGCAGTTCTTC.

The CDR3 coding sequence is TGTGCCAGTAGTCTACAGGGGTGGAGCGGCACTGAAGCTTTCTTT. Translation: CASSLQGWSGTEAFF. The chain carries TRBV19 and TRBJ1-1; TRBD1 matches at 7 bases. This CDR3 has 15 residues. J lost 4 bases, V lost 5 bases, and 10 bases had no gene match. CDR1 and CDR2 (germline): LNHDA, SQIVND (reference sequence). Variable domain in full (rest from reference TRBV19 and TRBJ1-1): DGGITQSPKYLFRKEGQNVTLSCEQNLNHDAMYWYRQDPGQGLRLIYYSQIVNDFQKGDIAEGYSVSREKKESFPLTVTSAQKNPTAFYLCASSLQGWSGTEAFFGQGTRLTVV.

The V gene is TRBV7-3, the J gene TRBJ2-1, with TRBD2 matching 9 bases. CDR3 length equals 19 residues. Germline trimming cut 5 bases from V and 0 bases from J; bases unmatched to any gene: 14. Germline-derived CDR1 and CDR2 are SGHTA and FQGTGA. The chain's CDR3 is CASSPGGVLAGPSYNEQFF. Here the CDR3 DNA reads TGTGCCAGCAGCCCGGGGGGGGTTCTAGCGGGACCCTCCTACAATGAGCAGTTCTTC.

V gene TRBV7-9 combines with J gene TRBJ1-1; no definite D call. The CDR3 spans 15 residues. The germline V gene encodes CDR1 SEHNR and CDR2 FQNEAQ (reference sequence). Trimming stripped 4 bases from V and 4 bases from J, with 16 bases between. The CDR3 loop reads CASSSPAGSSTEAFF. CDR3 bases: TGTGCCAGCAGCTCCCCCGCGGGGTCTAGCACTGAAGCTTTCTTT.

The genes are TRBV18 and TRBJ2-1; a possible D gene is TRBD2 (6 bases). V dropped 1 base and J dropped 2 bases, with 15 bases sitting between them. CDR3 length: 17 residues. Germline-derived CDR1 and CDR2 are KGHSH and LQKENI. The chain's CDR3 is CASSPLMTGATYNEQFF. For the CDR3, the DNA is TGTGCCAGCTCACCACTTATGACGGGAGCTACCTACAATGAGCAGTTCTTC.

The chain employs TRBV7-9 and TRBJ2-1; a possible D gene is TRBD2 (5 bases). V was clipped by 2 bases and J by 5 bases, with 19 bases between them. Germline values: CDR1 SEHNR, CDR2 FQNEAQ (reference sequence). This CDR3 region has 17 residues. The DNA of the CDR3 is TGTGCCAGCAGCTTACGAGGGAGAACTACTTTTGACAATGAGCAGTTCTTC. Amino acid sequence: CASSLRGRTTFDNEQFF. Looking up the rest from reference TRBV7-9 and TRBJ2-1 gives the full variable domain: DTGVSQNPRHKITKRGQNVTFRCDPISEHNRLYWYRQTLGQGPEFLTYFQNEAQLEKSRLLSDRFSAERPKGSFSTLEIQRTEQGDSAMYLCASSLRGRTTFDNEQFFGPGTRLTVL.

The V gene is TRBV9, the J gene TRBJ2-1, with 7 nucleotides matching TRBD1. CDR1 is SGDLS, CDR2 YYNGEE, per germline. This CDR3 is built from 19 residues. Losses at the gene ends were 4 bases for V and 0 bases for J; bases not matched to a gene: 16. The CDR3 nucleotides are TGTGCCAGCAGCCGCTCGGTGGGACAGAGTACCCCCTCCTACAATGAGCAGTTCTTC. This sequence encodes CASSRSVGQSTPSYNEQFF.

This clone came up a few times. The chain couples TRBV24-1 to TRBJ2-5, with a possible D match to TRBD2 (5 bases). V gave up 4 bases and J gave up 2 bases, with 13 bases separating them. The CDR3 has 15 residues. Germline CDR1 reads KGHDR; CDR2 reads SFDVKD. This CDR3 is CATSDRAAQQETQYF. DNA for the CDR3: TGTGCCACCAGTGACCGAGCGGCCCAACAAGAGACCCAGTACTTC.

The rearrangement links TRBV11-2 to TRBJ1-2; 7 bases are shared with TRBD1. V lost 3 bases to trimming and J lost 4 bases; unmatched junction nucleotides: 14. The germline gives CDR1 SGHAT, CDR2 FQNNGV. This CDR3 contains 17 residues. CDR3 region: CASSLGDTGARSYGYTF. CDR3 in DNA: TGTGCCAGCAGCTTGGGGGACACAGGGGCGCGTAGCTATGGCTACACCTTC. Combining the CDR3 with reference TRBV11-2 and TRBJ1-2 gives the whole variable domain EAGVAQSPRYKIIEKRQSVAFWCNPISGHATLYWYQQILGQGPKLLIQFQNNGVVDDSQLPKDRFSAERLKGVDSTLKIQPAKLEDSAVYLCASSLGDTGARSYGYTFGSGTRLTVV.

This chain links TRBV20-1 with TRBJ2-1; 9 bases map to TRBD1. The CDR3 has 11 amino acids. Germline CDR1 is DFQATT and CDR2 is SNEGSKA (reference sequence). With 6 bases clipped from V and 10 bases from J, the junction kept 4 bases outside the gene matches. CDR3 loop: CSAGDREEQFF. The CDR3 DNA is TGCAGTGCGGGGGACAGGGAGGAGCAGTTCTTC.